The T cell receptor beta chain under discussion was sequenced for a study of blood T cell repertoires in COVID-19. The data were produced by immunoSEQ multiplex PCR, yet TCRdb's version contains in-frame clones alone and is incomplete. The data show 45,000 to 55,000 clones, with 70% to 80% seen just once and 5.8% held by the top ten. Germline V CDR1 and CDR2: PRHDT, FYEKMQ (reference sequence). The CDR3 length is 14 residues. Trimming removed 10 bases from V and 2 bases from J; junction bases left unmatched: 9. This clone was detected only once. The sequencing input was PBMCs or T cells enriched from blood (not recorded which). This rearrangement joins TRBV13 to TRBJ1-2, with 8 bases matching TRBD1. The clonotype comes from a woman aged 45-65 years with acute COVID-19. This CDR3 is CATLYWTGNYGYTF. The CDR3, as DNA: TGTGCCACCCTATACTGGACAGGGAACTATGGCTACACCTTC.